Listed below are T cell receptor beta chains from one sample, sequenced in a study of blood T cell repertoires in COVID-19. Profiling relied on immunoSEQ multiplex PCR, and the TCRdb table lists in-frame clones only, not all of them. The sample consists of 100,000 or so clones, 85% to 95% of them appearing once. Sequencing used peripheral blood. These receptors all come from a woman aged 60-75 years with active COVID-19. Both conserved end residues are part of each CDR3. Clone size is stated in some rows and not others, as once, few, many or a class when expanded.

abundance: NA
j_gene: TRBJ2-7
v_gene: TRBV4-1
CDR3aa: CASSWDRAYEQYF

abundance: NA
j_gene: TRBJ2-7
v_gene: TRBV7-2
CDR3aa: CASSFRQGGEQYF

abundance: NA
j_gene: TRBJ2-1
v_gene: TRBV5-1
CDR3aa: CASSMDSPSYNEQFF

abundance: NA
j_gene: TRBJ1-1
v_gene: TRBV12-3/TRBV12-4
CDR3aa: CASSSQGGTEAFF

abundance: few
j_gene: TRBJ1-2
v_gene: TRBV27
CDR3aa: CASSLRRNYGYTF

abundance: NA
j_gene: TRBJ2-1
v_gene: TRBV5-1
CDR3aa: CASRDSGLAGINEQFF

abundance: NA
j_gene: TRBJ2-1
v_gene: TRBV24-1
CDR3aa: CATSDSPGADEQFF

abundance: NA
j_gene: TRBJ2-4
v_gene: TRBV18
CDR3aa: CASSPWTSGYPKLQYF

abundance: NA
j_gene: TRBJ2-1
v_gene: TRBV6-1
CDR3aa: CASSETLAAYNEQFF

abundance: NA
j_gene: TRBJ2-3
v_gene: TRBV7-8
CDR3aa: CASSFRGQGSTDTQYF

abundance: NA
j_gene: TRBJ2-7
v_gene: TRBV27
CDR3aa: CASSFSSPPCEQYF

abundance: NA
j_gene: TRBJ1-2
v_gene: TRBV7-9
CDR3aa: CASSSNMEGYTF

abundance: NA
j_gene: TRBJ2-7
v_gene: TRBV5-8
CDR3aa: CASSAYFARTTYEQYF

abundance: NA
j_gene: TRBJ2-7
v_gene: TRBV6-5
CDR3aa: CASSNTYEQYF

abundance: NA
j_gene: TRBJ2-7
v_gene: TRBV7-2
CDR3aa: CASSSGQGAHEQYF

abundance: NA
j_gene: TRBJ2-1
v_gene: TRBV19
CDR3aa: CASSIGTGRQGYYNEQFF

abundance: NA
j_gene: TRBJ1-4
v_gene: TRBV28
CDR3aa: CASSSGAAREKLFF

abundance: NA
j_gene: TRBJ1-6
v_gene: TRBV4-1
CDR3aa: CASSQARLENSPLHF

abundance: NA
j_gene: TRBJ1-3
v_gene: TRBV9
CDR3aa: CASSFGRGSIYF

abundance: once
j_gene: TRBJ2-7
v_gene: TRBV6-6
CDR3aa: CASSSGTGGVEQYF

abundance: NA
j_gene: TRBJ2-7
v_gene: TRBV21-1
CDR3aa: CASSTRQAQYF

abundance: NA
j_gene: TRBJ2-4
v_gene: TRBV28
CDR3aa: CASSLWPPPDKKNIQYF

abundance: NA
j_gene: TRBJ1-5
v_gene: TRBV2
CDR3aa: CASSAGELDQPQHF

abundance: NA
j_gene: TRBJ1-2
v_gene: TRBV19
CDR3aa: CASTLQGAIAGYTF

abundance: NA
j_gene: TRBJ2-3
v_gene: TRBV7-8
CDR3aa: CASSLSGATDTQYF

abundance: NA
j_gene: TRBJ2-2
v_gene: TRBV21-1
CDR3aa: CASSKWDRGKNTGELFF